Described below is a single T cell receptor (beta chain) sequence and its context. The CDR3 loop spans 15 amino acids. Germline V gene lookup returns CDR1 SNHLY and CDR2 FYNNEI. Unmatched junction bases numbered 11, after V lost 7 bases and J lost 3 bases. The sample originates from a study of blood T cell repertoires in COVID-19. TCRdb's table, derived via immunoSEQ multiplex PCR, lists solely in-frame clones and lacks some. This table has about 230,000 clones, 81% appearing once. The TCR was taken from a woman aged 80 or over with acute or convalescent COVID-19. The sample taken for sequencing was peripheral blood. The J gene is TRBJ2-7, the V gene TRBV2; 8 bases are shared with TRBD1. CDR3 coding DNA: TGTGCCAGCACCCGACTGGACAGGGACCACTACGAGCAGTACTTC. This codes for CASTRLDRDHYEQYF.